This record looks at one T cell receptor (beta chain) sequence and its context. This record comes from a study of cytomegalovirus exposure and HLA in healthy donors. The germline V gene has CDR1 LGHNA and CDR2 YSLEER. The V end lost 1 base, the J end lost 4 bases, and 20 bases lay between the germline ends. The CDR3 is 18 amino acids. Clones were read by immunoSEQ multiplex PCR, and TCRdb kept only the in-frame ones, dropping some. The top ten clones hold 4.4% of a sample with some 110,000 clones, 80% to 90% of them seen once. V usage is TRBV4-3 and J usage is TRBJ1-3; maybe TRBD1 (6 bases). Sequenced: PBMCs. This clonotype was obtained from a man younger than 35 in good health and CMV-seropositive. CDR3 region: CASSQGGPMGAPGNTIYF. CDR3 sequence (DNA): TGCGCCAGCAGCCAAGGAGGCCCCATGGGGGCTCCCGGAAACACCATATATTTT.